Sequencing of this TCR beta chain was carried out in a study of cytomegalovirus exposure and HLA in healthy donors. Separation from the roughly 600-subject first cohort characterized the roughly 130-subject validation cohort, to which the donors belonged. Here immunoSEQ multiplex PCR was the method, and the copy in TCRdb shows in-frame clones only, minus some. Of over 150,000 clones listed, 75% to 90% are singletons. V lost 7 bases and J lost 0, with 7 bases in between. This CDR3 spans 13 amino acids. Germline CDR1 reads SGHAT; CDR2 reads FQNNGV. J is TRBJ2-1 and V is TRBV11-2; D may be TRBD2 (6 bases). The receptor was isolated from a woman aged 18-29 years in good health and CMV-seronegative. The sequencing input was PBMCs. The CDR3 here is CASTSASYNEQFF. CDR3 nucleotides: TGTGCCAGCACTAGCGCCTCCTACAATGAGCAGTTCTTC.